The present TCR beta chain was sequenced within a study of shared T cell receptors in the human thymus. Produced via immunoSEQ multiplex PCR; TCRdb's table is partial and in-frame only. This table holds about 400,000 clones, 85% to 95% found once. The CDR3 contains 19 residues. Germline trimming cut 4 bases from V and 6 bases from J; bases unmatched to any gene: 16. Germline CDR1 SEHNR, CDR2 FQNEAQ (reference sequence). Sequenced sample: thymocytes. This TCR was sampled from a human donor. The V and J genes are TRBV7-9 and TRBJ2-2, with 11 bases aligning to TRBD2. This chain's CDR3 is CASSSIQRLAGSAPGELFF. CDR3 sequence (DNA): TGTGCCAGCAGCTCGATTCAAAGACTAGCGGGAAGTGCCCCCGGGGAGCTGTTTTTT.